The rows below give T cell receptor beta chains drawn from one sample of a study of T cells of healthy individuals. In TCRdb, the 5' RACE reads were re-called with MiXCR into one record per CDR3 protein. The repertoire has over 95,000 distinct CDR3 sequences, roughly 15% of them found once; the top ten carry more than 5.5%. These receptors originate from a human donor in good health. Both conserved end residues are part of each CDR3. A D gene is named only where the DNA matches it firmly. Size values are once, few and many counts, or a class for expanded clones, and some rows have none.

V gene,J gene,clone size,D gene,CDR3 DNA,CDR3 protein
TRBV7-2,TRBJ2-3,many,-,TGTGCCAGCAGCTTTCGGACTAACACAGATACGCAGTATTTT,CASSFRTNTDTQYF
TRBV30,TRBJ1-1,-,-,TGTGCCTGGAGTCTCACTACAGGGAACACTGAAGCTTTCTTT,CAWSLTTGNTEAFF
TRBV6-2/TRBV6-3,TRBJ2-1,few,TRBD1,TGTGCCAGCAGCCCAGGACAGGGTGACTACAATGAGCAGTTCTTC,CASSPGQGDYNEQFF
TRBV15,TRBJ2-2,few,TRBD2,TGTGCCACCAGGCTAGCGGGAGGGGACACCGGGGAGCTGTTTTTT,CATRLAGGDTGELFF
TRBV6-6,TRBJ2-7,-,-,TGTGCCAGCAGTTACCACCGGGACCTCGCCTCCTACGAGCAGTACTTC,CASSYHRDLASYEQYF
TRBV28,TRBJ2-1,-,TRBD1,TGTGCCAGCCTGGACAGGGATGGGCCCAATGAGCAGTTCTTC,CASLDRDGPNEQFF
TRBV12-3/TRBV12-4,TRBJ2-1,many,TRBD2,TGTGCCAGCAGTCGAACTAGCGGGAGGAATGAGCAGTTCTTC,CASSRTSGRNEQFF
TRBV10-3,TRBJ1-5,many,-,TGTGCCATCAGTTCCTTTAATCGGGCAGACGATAGCGATCAGCCCCAGCATTTT,CAISSFNRADDSDQPQHF
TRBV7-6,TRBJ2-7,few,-,TGTGCCAGCAGCTTGGGGCAGATCTACGAGCAGTACTTC,CASSLGQIYEQYF
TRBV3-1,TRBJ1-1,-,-,TGTGCCAGCAGCCAACCCCACGGGGCAGGGGATGGGAACACTGAAGCTTTCTTT,CASSQPHGAGDGNTEAFF
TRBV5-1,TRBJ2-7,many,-,TGCGCCAGCTACCGCGGGGATTCCTACGAGCAGTACTTC,CASYRGDSYEQYF
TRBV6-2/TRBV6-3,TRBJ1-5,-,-,TGTGCCAGCAGTTACGAGGTACAGCAGCCCCAGCATTTT,CASSYEVQQPQHF
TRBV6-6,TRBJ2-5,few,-,TGTGCCAGCAGTCTCACAAAAGAGACCCAGTACTTC,CASSLTKETQYF
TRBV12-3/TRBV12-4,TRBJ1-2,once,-,TGTGCCAGCAGTTTAGCGTTCAGGGAGAACTATGGCTACACCTTC,CASSLAFRENYGYTF
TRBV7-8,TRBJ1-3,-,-,TGTGCCAGCAGCTTACACCGGGGCACCATATATTTT,CASSLHRGTIYF
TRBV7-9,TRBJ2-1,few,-,TGTGCCAGCAGCAAAAGCGGGCCCTCCTACAATGAGCAGTTCTTC,CASSKSGPSYNEQFF
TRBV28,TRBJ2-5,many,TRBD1,TGTGCCAGCAGTTTATCTGGACAGGAAGAGACCCAGTACTTC,CASSLSGQEETQYF
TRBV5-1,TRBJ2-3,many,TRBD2,TGCGCCAGCAGCCCGGGACTAGCGGTTAACACAGATACGCAGTATTTT,CASSPGLAVNTDTQYF
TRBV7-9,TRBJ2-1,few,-,TGTGCCAGCAGCCCCGGGACTCAACACAATGAGCAGTTCTTC,CASSPGTQHNEQFF
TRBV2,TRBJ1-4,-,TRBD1,TGTGCCAGCAGTGCCAGAATGACAGGGGCAACTAATGAAAAACTGTTTTTT,CASSARMTGATNEKLFF
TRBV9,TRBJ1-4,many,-,TGTGCCAGCAGCGCCCCAGATGAAAAACTGTTTTTT,CASSAPDEKLFF
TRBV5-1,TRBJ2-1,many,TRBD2,TGCGCCAGCAGCTTGCTGGGGACTAGCGGCTACAATGAGCAGTTCTTC,CASSLLGTSGYNEQFF
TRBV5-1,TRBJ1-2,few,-,TGCGCCAGCAGCTTTGACGGAGCCTCGGGAGGCTACACCTTC,CASSFDGASGGYTF
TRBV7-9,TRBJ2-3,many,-,TGTGCCAGCACCCCGTCTGAAACCACAGATACGCAGTATTTT,CASTPSETTDTQYF
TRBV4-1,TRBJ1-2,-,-,TGCGCCAGCAGCCCGGACACCGGGTTTCTAAGCTACACCTTC,CASSPDTGFLSYTF
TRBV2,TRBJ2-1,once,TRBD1,TGTGCCAGCTATGGGGGAACAGGGGGTTCCTACAATGAGCAGTTCTTC,CASYGGTGGSYNEQFF
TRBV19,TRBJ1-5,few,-,TGTGCCAGTCGGACCGGAGCTAGCAATCAGCCCCAGCATTTT,CASRTGASNQPQHF
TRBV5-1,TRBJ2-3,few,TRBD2,TGCGCCAGCAGCGGAATCTCGGGGGGGCCAGATACGCAGTATTTT,CASSGISGGPDTQYF
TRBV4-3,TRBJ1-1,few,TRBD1,TGCGCCAGCAGCCGAGACCGGGACAGACCGAACACTGAAGCTTTCTTT,CASSRDRDRPNTEAFF
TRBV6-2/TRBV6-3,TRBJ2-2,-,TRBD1,TGTGCCAGCAATACTCCGGGACAGCCGATAAACACCGGGGAGCTGTTTTTT,CASNTPGQPINTGELFF
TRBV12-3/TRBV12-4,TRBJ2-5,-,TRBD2,TGTGCCAGCAGGCGGGAGTACCAAGAGACCCAGTACTTC,CASRREYQETQYF
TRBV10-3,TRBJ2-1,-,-,TGTGCCATCAGGGGTCAGGGCGATGAGCAGTTCTTC,CAIRGQGDEQFF
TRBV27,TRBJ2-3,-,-,TGTGCCAGCAGTTTAAGGAGCGCCGATACGCAGTATTTT,CASSLRSADTQYF
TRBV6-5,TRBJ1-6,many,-,TGTGCCAGCAGTTACGGGGACATCGCCTTGAGTTCACCCCTCCACTTT,CASSYGDIALSSPLHF
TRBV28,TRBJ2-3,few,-,TGTGCCAGCAGCACTCCTGGCGGAGGTAGAGATACGCAGTATTTT,CASSTPGGGRDTQYF
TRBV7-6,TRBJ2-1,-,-,TGTGCCAGCAGCTTAGTACGTGGTGAGCAGTTCTTC,CASSLVRGEQFF
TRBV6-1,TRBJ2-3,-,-,TGTGCCAGCAGTGAACAGGACGTCAGATTGGGGGGAACGCAGTATTTT,CASSEQDVRLGGTQYF
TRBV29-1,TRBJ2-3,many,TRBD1,TGCAGCACCTCAGGAGACAGGGGGACAGATACGCAGTATTTT,CSTSGDRGTDTQYF
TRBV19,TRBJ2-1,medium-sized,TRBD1,TGTGCCAGTAATCTCGGGACAGGATCCTACAATGAGCAGTTCTTC,CASNLGTGSYNEQFF
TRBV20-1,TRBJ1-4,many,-,TGCAGTGCTAGGCGCAGCCTTAATGAAAAACTGTTTTTT,CSARRSLNEKLFF
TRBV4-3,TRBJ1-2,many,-,TGCGCCAGCAGCCAAGATTGGGGGGGCGAGAACTATGGCTACACCTTC,CASSQDWGGENYGYTF
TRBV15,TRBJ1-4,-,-,TGTGCCACCAGCGAGGGGTTTGTTGAAAAACTGTTTTTT,CATSEGFVEKLFF
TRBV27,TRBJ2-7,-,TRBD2,TGTGCCAGCAGCCGAATTAGCGGGGGAGCCTACGAGCAGTACTTC,CASSRISGGAYEQYF
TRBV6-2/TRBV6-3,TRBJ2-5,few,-,TGTGCCAGCAGACGCAGCGGGCAAGAGACCCAGTACTTC,CASRRSGQETQYF
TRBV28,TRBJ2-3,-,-,TGTGCCAGCACCACGTTGCGACTGACATCAGTATTCACAGATACGCAGTATTTT,CASTTLRLTSVFTDTQYF
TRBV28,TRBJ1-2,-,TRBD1,TGTGCCAGCAGTTCTCCAGGGACAGGGGTAAACTATGGCTACACCTTC,CASSSPGTGVNYGYTF
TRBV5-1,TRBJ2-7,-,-,TGCGCCAGCACCTACCACGACGAGCAGTACTTC,CASTYHDEQYF
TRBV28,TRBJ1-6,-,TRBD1,TGTGCCAGCAGATGGGACAGTAGGACCAATTCACCCCTCCACTTT,CASRWDSRTNSPLHF
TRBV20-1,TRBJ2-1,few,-,TGCAGTGCTAGAGATGTGGGTTTTTCCTACAATGAGCAGTTCTTC,CSARDVGFSYNEQFF
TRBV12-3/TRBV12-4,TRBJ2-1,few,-,TGTGCCAGCAGAATTCGGAATGAGCAGTTCTTC,CASRIRNEQFF
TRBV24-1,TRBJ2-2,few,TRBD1,TGTGCCACCAGTGACCCGGGACAGGGGTACACCGGGGAGCTGTTTTTT,CATSDPGQGYTGELFF
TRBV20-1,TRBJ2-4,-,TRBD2,TGCAGTGCTAGAGATTTGGGCGGGAGCCCGTTCCCCCCCATTCAGTACTTC,CSARDLGGSPFPPIQYF
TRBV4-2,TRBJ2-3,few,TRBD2,TGTGCCAGCAGCCAAGATGAGGGGCGGGCTAGCGGTAGCACAGATACGCAGTATTTT,CASSQDEGRASGSTDTQYF
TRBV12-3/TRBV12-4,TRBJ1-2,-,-,TGTGCCAGCAGTTTAGCTCCCGGGCAGGGTGGCGATGGCTACACCTTC,CASSLAPGQGGDGYTF